The next 23 T cell receptor beta chains were all read from a single sample in a study of T cell repertoires in cytomegalovirus infection. TCRdb reprocessed the reads with MiXCR, giving one entry per CDR3 protein. The profile shows about 920,000 distinct CDR3 sequences, around a third of them singletons. Antigens for these TCRs are unknown. The material was cultured CD8+ T cells from PBMCs, obtained from culture after CMV antigen stimulation. The receptors originated from a human donor in good health (CMV status not recorded). Some clones in this sample may be carry-over from other donors' samples.

The rearrangement uses TRBV14 and TRBJ1-6; tentatively, D is TRBD1 (6 bases). The CDR3 consists of 15 residues. Trimming removed 3 bases from V and 10 bases from J, with 16 bases in between. Germline CDR1 and CDR2: SGHDN and FVKESK. The CDR3 DNA reads as TGTGCCAGCAGCCATGCGATGCCACAGGGCTCACCCCTCCACTTT. It translates to CASSHAMPQGSPLHF. The complete variable domain, with remaining parts taken from reference TRBV14 and TRBJ1-6, reads EAGVTQFPSHSVIEKGQTVTLRCDPISGHDNLYWYRRVMGKEIKFLLHFVKESKQDESGMPNNRFLAERTGGTYSTLKVQPAELEDSGVYFCASSHAMPQGSPLHFGNGTRLTVT.

This chain connects TRBV12-3 or TRBV12-4 to TRBJ2-7, with 7 bases that match TRBD1. The J segment lost 6 bases and the V segment lost 7 bases, leaving 15 bases of the junction unmatched. CDR3 size: 15 residues. DNA of the CDR3: TGTGCCAGCATCCTAACAGGGGTCTTGTTCTCCGAGCAGTACTTC. The encoded protein is CASILTGVLFSEQYF.

This clonotype was observed a few times. The chain carries TRBV25-1 and TRBJ1-5; 8 positions match TRBD1. CDR1 and CDR2 (germline): MGHDK, SYGVNS. V was clipped by 5 bases and J by 2 bases; unmatched bases: 5. This CDR3 has 15 residues. CDR3 bases: TGTGCCAGCAGTCCTCCGGGACAGGGCAATCAGCCCCAGCATTTT. The encoded protein is CASSPPGQGNQPQHF. Complete variable domain (other parts from reference TRBV25-1 and TRBJ1-5): EADIYQTPRYLVIGTGKKITLECSQTMGHDKMYWYQQDPGMELHLIHYSYGVNSTEKGDLSSESTVSRIRTEHFPLTLESARPSHTSQYLCASSPPGQGNQPQHFGDGTRLSIL.

The table lists this clonotype with a few counts. V is TRBV2 and J is TRBJ1-6, with no clear D. V lost 5 bases, J lost 9 bases, and 5 bases lay in between. Germline assignment: CDR1 SNHLY and CDR2 FYNNEI. The CDR3 has 11 residues. The CDR3 loop reads CASSIGSPLHF. In DNA form, the CDR3 reads TGTGCCAGCAGTATCGGTTCACCCCTCCACTTT.

This clonotype was detected a few times. The chain joins TRBV4-1 to TRBJ1-2; D might be TRBD1 (5 bases). There are 13 residues in the CDR3. In germline, CDR1 is MGHRA, CDR2 YSYEKL. Deletions cut 0 bases from V and 12 bases from J, with 14 bases between. The CDR3 here is CASSQEDRDPDTF. DNA of the CDR3: TGCGCCAGCAGCCAAGAAGACAGAGATCCCGACACCTTC.

This rearrangement joins TRBV7-9 to TRBJ2-5; 8 bases fit TRBD1. Germline V CDR1 and CDR2: SEHNR, FQNEAQ (reference sequence). Trimming removed 5 bases from V and 0 bases from J; junction bases left unmatched: 5. The CDR3 runs to 15 residues. Here the CDR3 reads CASSPQTGDQETQYF. CDR3 sequence (DNA): TGTGCCAGCAGCCCTCAGACAGGGGACCAAGAGACCCAGTACTTC.

This CDR3 is CASSQDRSDYGYTF. The DNA of the CDR3 is TGCGCCAGCAGCCAAGATAGAAGCGACTATGGCTACACCTTC. This sequence joins TRBV4-1 and TRBJ1-2; D uncertain. The CDR3 has 14 residues. Germline CDR1 MGHRA, CDR2 YSYEKL. Trimming removed 0 bases at V and 3 bases at J, with 8 bases between.

This clonotype was seen ten or more times. The chain carries TRBV19 and TRBJ1-1; 9 nucleotides align to TRBD1. J gave up 5 bases and V 7 bases, and 8 bases lay outside the gene matches. Per germline, CDR1 LNHDA and CDR2 SQIVND (reference sequence). The CDR3 totals 14 residues. CDR3 loop: CASTPGQGYTEAFF. The DNA of the CDR3 is TGTGCCAGTACCCCGGGACAGGGATATACTGAAGCTTTCTTT. Using reference TRBV19 and TRBJ1-1 for the parts outside the CDR3, the full variable domain is DGGITQSPKYLFRKEGQNVTLSCEQNLNHDAMYWYRQDPGQGLRLIYYSQIVNDFQKGDIAEGYSVSREKKESFPLTVTSAQKNPTAFYLCASTPGQGYTEAFFGQGTRLTVV.

The chain is built from TRBV19 and TRBJ2-2; the match to TRBD2 covers 8 bases. Germline V gene sequence: CDR1 LNHDA, CDR2 SQIVND (reference sequence). V was pared by 0 bases and J by 1 base, with 10 bases of the junction left unmatched. The CDR3 is 19 amino acids. The CDR3 DNA reads TGTGCCAGTAGTATAGATCTGTGGGGGCTAGCGGGGAACACCGGGGAGCTGTTTTTT. It codes for CASSIDLWGLAGNTGELFF. The complete variable domain, with remaining parts taken from reference TRBV19 and TRBJ2-2, reads DGGITQSPKYLFRKEGQNVTLSCEQNLNHDAMYWYRQDPGQGLRLIYYSQIVNDFQKGDIAEGYSVSREKKESFPLTVTSAQKNPTAFYLCASSIDLWGLAGNTGELFFGEGSRLTVL.

The chain couples TRBV5-6 to TRBJ2-5; perhaps TRBD2 as D (5 bases). Trimming left V 0 bases short and J 0 bases short, with 12 bases between. Germline V gives CDR1 SGHDT, CDR2 YYEEEE. The CDR3 extends over 16 amino acids. Written as DNA, the CDR3 is TGTGCCAGCAGCTTGGCCTGGACTCGATACCAAGAGACCCAGTACTTC. Encoded protein: CASSLAWTRYQETQYF.

V and J are TRBV2 and TRBJ1-1; D call uncertain. CDR3 length: 10 amino acids. CDR1 SNHLY and CDR2 FYNNEI come from the germline V gene. With 6 bases removed from V and 11 bases from J, the gap between germline ends came to 10 bases. This chain's CDR3 is CASRGTAAFF. The CDR3, as DNA: TGTGCCAGCAGGGGAACGGCGGCTTTCTTT.

This clonotype has a single count. A read error may explain this, as a much larger clone is one base away. The J gene is TRBJ2-7, the V gene TRBV7-6; 8 nucleotides match TRBD2. V lost 1 base, J lost 2 bases, and 4 bases stayed unmatched. This CDR3 spans 15 amino acids. Germline CDR1 SGHVS, CDR2 FNYEAQ. CDR3 region: CASSLEIAGPYEQYF. Here the CDR3 DNA reads TGTGCCAGCAGCTTAGAAATAGCGGGGCCCTACGAGCAGTACTTC. Full variable domain (rest looked up from reference TRBV7-6 and TRBJ2-7): GAGVSQSPRYKVTKRGQDVALRCDPISGHVSLYWYRQALGQGPEFLTYFNYEAQQDKSGLPNDRFSAERPEGSISTLTIQRTEQRDSAMYRCASSLEIAGPYEQYFGPGTRLTVT.

In its sample, this clonotype was seen many times. This chain connects TRBV7-9 to TRBJ2-7, with D perhaps assigned TRBD1 or TRBD2 (5 bases each). Germline CDR1 reads SEHNR; CDR2 reads FQNEAQ (reference sequence). The CDR3 has 14 amino acids. The V and J ends lost 5 bases and 0 bases respectively, with 11 bases between them. The CDR3 spells CASSARDGSYEQYF. CDR3 coding DNA: TGTGCCAGCAGCGCCCGGGACGGCTCCTACGAGCAGTACTTC.

This clonotype occurred many times. The rearrangement uses TRBV7-8 and TRBJ1-1; D gene unclear. Germline V gene lookup returns CDR1 SGHVS and CDR2 FQNEAQ. The CDR3 spans 13 residues. The V end was cut by 4 bases, the J end by 0 bases, with 6 bases between. The CDR3 DNA is TGTGCCAGCAGCTCCCCGCTGAACACTGAAGCTTTCTTT. Protein sequence: CASSSPLNTEAFF.

This clonotype was found a few times. The V call is TRBV3-1, the J call TRBJ2-2; 14 bases are shared with TRBD2. The V gene end was trimmed by 0 bases and the J gene end by 9 bases; junction bases not matched to a gene: 12. CDR3 length: 19 residues. Per germline, CDR1 LGHDT and CDR2 YNNKEL (reference sequence). The CDR3 is CASSQDPGLAGALSRELFF. The CDR3 DNA reads as TGTGCCAGCAGCCAAGATCCGGGACTAGCGGGGGCCCTAAGTCGGGAGCTGTTTTTT.

The chain links TRBV4-1 to TRBJ2-3; D gene ambiguous. CDR1 and CDR2 from the germline V gene are MGHRA and YSYEKL. V dropped 0 bases and J dropped 11 bases, with 18 bases sitting between them. CDR3 length: 15 amino acids. The CDR3 bases are TGCGCCAGCAGCCAAGATGAATCTGGAAAGGCTTTGCAGTATTTT. It encodes CASSQDESGKALQYF.

This clonotype was seen only a few times. The chain uses TRBV6-5 and TRBJ2-1, with TRBD2 identical over 12 bases. Germline lookup yields CDR1 MNHEY and CDR2 SVGAGI. CDR3 length: 18 residues. The V segment lost 5 bases and the J segment 5 bases; nucleotides outside the gene matches: 13. Here the CDR3 reads CASSTPRSGTSGHNEQFF. DNA of the CDR3: TGTGCCAGCAGTACCCCACGGTCCGGGACTAGCGGGCACAATGAGCAGTTCTTC.

The V and J genes are TRBV6-6 and TRBJ1-1; 10 bases agree with TRBD1. V trimming: 6 bases; J trimming: 3 bases; junction bases outside the gene matches: 13. The CDR3 has 17 residues. From germline, CDR1 is MNHNY and CDR2 SVGAGI (reference sequence). CDR3 in amino acids: CASRFRTGGLGDTEAFF. The CDR3 nucleotides are TGTGCCAGCAGATTTAGGACAGGGGGGTTAGGTGACACTGAAGCTTTCTTT.

This clonotype was found many times. The gene calls are TRBV5-8 and TRBJ1-1, with 8 bases fitting TRBD1. This CDR3 region has 16 residues. CDR1 SGHTS and CDR2 YDEGEE come from the germline V gene. V was clipped by 7 bases and J by 0 bases; unmatched bases: 11. CDR3 sequence reads: CASQTGEFSMNTEAFF. Here the CDR3 DNA reads TGTGCCAGCCAGACAGGGGAGTTCTCCATGAACACTGAAGCTTTCTTT.

V and J are TRBV2 and TRBJ2-5; 7 bases are shared with TRBD1. Germline V gives CDR1 SNHLY, CDR2 FYNNEI. The J segment lost 2 bases and the V segment lost 10 bases, leaving 4 bases of the junction unmatched. CDR3 length: 12 residues. For the CDR3, the DNA is TGTGCCAAAGACAGGGATCAAGAGACCCAGTACTTC. Translating gives CAKDRDQETQYF.

The chain is built from TRBV4-1 and TRBJ2-3; the match to TRBD2 covers 7 bases. Trimming at V came to 5 bases and at J to 1 base, leaving 6 bases not matched to a gene. The CDR3 is 15 amino acids. Germline V CDR1 and CDR2: MGHRA, YSYEKL. CDR3 DNA sequence: TGCGCCAGCAGCTCCGGACTAGACGGCACAGATACGCAGTATTTT. This translates into CASSSGLDGTDTQYF.

About this clonotype itself: The conserved final phenylalanine or tryptophan is absent from the CDR3, which likely points to a read error. The rearrangement uses TRBV7-9 and TRBJ2-1, with a weak D call TRBD2 (5 bases). In germline, CDR1 is SEHNR, CDR2 FQNEAQ (reference sequence). V lost 6 bases and J lost 3, with 12 bases in between. CDR3 length: 14 amino acids. The CDR3 DNA sequence: TGTGCCAGCAGGCCCAGCGGAGACTACAATGAGCAGTTCTCC. It yields the protein CASRPSGDYNEQFS.

The rearrangement joins TRBV27 to TRBJ1-5; tentatively, D is TRBD1 (5 bases). Trimming pared 5 bases from V and 7 bases from J, leaving 15 bases between. This CDR3 comprises 14 residues. Per the germline V gene, CDR1 is MNHEY and CDR2 is SMNVEV (reference sequence). CDR3 loop: CASSPWGVGQPQHF. DNA of the CDR3: TGTGCCAGCAGTCCCTGGGGGGTTGGGCAGCCCCAGCATTTT.